What follows is one T cell receptor (beta chain) and its context. The data derive from a study of blood T cell repertoires in COVID-19. V lost 1 base and J 7 bases, leaving 26 bases between the germline ends. The germline V gene has CDR1 MGHRA and CDR2 YSYEKL. This CDR3 has 18 residues. Clones were read by immunoSEQ multiplex PCR, and TCRdb kept only the in-frame ones, dropping some. The table lists fewer than 350,000 clones, about 90% of them singletons. Self-reported history from a screening survey and questionnaire set each donor's cohort. The chain is built from TRBV4-1 and TRBJ2-7; D possibly corresponds to TRBD2 (5 bases). The sequence came from a woman in her late teens or twenties with acute COVID-19. The specimen was PBMCs or T cells enriched from blood (not recorded which). CDR3 residues: CASSQGIILAAVLEEQYF. The CDR3 DNA reads as TGCGCCAGCAGCCAAGGAATAATTCTAGCTGCGGTCCTTGAGGAGCAGTACTTC.